These T cell receptor beta chains were read from a single sample in a study of cytomegalovirus exposure and HLA in healthy donors. Profiling relied on immunoSEQ multiplex PCR, and the TCRdb table lists in-frame clones only, not all of them. The sample records under 200,000 clones, approximately 78% being singletons. The sequenced sample consisted of PBMCs. All receptors come from a woman between 35 and 50 years old in good health and CMV-seronegative. Both conserved end residues are part of each CDR3. A D gene is named only where the DNA matches it firmly. Not every row has a clone size; where given, it reads once, few, many or a size class.

CDR3	DNA	size	V	J	D
CASSNARPSTDTQYF	TGTGCCAGCAGCAACGCTAGACCGAGCACAGATACGCAGTATTTT	NA	TRBV11-2	TRBJ2-3	NA
CASSLGLRDYYEQYF	TGCGCCAGCAGCTTGGGCCTCCGGGATTACTACGAGCAGTACTTC	NA	TRBV5-1	TRBJ2-7	NA
CASSLDGNYGYTF	TGTGCCAGCAGCTTAGACGGGAACTATGGCTACACCTTC	NA	TRBV11-1	TRBJ1-2	NA
CASSQRGYEQYF	TGTGCCAGCAGTCAACGGGGGTACGAGCAGTACTTC	NA	TRBV28	TRBJ2-7	NA
CASEPGQITYEQYF	TGTGCCAGCGAGCCGGGACAGATCACCTACGAGCAGTACTTC	NA	TRBV28	TRBJ2-7	TRBD1
CASSRGGVRLHF	TGTGCCAGCAGTAGGGGGGGGGTTCGCCTCCACTTT	NA	TRBV28	TRBJ1-6	NA
CASTQRGGQVYEQYF	TGTGCCAGCACCCAGCGGGGGGGACAAGTCTACGAGCAGTACTTC	NA	TRBV6-6	TRBJ2-7	TRBD2
CASSEDRGQETQYF	TGTGCCAGCAGTGAGGACAGGGGGCAAGAGACCCAGTACTTC	NA	TRBV2	TRBJ2-5	TRBD1
CASSPRGQETQYF	TGTGCCAGCTCACCCAGGGGCCAAGAGACCCAGTACTTC	NA	TRBV18	TRBJ2-5	NA
CARGGSGANVLTF	TGTGCCAGAGGGGGCTCTGGGGCCAACGTCCTGACTTTC	NA	TRBV7-9	TRBJ2-6	NA
CASRTSRDTGELFF	TGTGCCAGCAGGACTTCCCGGGACACCGGGGAGCTGTTTTTT	NA	TRBV28	TRBJ2-2	NA
CASSYTGTGQETQYF	TGTGCCAGCAGTTACACCGGTACAGGGCAAGAGACCCAGTACTTC	once	TRBV6-5	TRBJ2-5	NA
CASSYSPNRPYTF	TGTGCCAGCAGTTACTCCCCAAACAGGCCCTACACCTTC	NA	TRBV6-5	TRBJ1-2	NA
CASSSRTGGRETQYF	TGTGCCAGCAGTTCACGGACAGGGGGCCGTGAGACCCAGTACTTC	NA	TRBV6-1	TRBJ2-5	TRBD1
CASQGYAEAFF	TGTGCCAGTCAGGGGTACGCTGAAGCTTTCTTT	NA	TRBV2	TRBJ1-1	NA
CASSALQGAGTEAFF	TGTGCCAGCAGTGCTTTACAGGGGGCTGGCACTGAAGCTTTCTTT	NA	TRBV28	TRBJ1-1	TRBD1
CATWTGVRDQPQHF	TGTGCCACCTGGACAGGGGTTAGAGACCAGCCCCAGCATTTT	NA	TRBV15	TRBJ1-5	TRBD1
CASSSQGNTEAFF	TGTGCCAGCAGTTCACAGGGGAACACTGAAGCTTTCTTT	NA	TRBV11-1	TRBJ1-1	NA
CASSERQVGMNTEAFF	TGTGCCAGCAGTGAAAGGCAGGTCGGGATGAACACTGAAGCTTTCTTT	few	TRBV2	TRBJ1-1	NA
CASSDGQGTVAEAFF	TGTGCCAGCAGTGACGGACAGGGGACTGTCGCTGAAGCTTTCTTT	NA	TRBV6-1	TRBJ1-1	TRBD1
CASRPHGGGHEQYF	TGTGCCAGCAGACCTCATGGCGGGGGCCACGAGCAGTACTTC	NA	TRBV6-1	TRBJ2-7	NA
CASSRTGKPEQYF	TGTGCCAGCAGCCGGACCGGGAAGCCCGAGCAGTACTTC	NA	TRBV7-9	TRBJ2-7	NA
CASSVEALGGSPLHF	TGTGCCAGCAGCGTAGAAGCCCTCGGCGGATCACCCCTCCACTTT	few	TRBV9	TRBJ1-6	NA
CATSREGGYTDTQYF	TGTGCCACCAGCAGAGAGGGGGGGTACACAGATACGCAGTATTTT	once	TRBV15	TRBJ2-3	TRBD2
CATSRRGQEGYTDYGYTF	TGTGCCACCAGCAGAAGGGGACAGGAAGGTTATACCGACTATGGCTACACCTTC	NA	TRBV15	TRBJ1-2	TRBD1
CASSSRDLCYF	TGTGCCAGCAGCTCACGGGACTTATGTTACTTC	NA	TRBV6-5	TRBJ2-5	NA
CASSFGHTYEQYF	TGTGCCAGCAGCTTCGGACACACCTACGAGCAGTACTTC	NA	TRBV5-6	TRBJ2-7	NA
CASNDRGYFNEQYF	TGTGCCAGCAACGACAGGGGGTATTTCAACGAGCAGTACTTC	NA	TRBV2	TRBJ2-7	TRBD1
CASSLVGLTFHEQFF	TGTGCCAGCAGCTTAGTGGGACTTACGTTTCATGAGCAGTTCTTC	once	TRBV7-6	TRBJ2-1	NA
CASSVDDGAEAFF	TGTGCCAGCAGCGTAGATGACGGGGCTGAAGCTTTCTTT	NA	TRBV9	TRBJ1-1	NA
CASAGNYGYTF	TGTGCCAGCGCGGGGAACTATGGCTACACCTTC	NA	TRBV28	TRBJ1-2	NA
CASRYRDFIGPEAFF	TGCGCCAGCAGGTACCGGGACTTTATTGGTCCTGAAGCTTTCTTT	NA	TRBV5-1	TRBJ1-1	NA
CASSPTDSEKLFF	TGTGCCAGCTCACCCACCGATAGCGAAAAACTGTTTTTT	NA	TRBV18	TRBJ1-4	NA
CASSGGQGVYEQYF	TGTGCCAGCAGTGGCGGACAGGGGGTCTACGAGCAGTACTTC	NA	TRBV2	TRBJ2-7	TRBD1
CASSVLGQSSSYEQYF	TGCGCCAGCAGCGTCTTGGGACAGTCCAGCTCCTACGAGCAGTACTTC	NA	TRBV5-1	TRBJ2-7	TRBD1
CASRAASPGNSPLHF	TGTGCCAGCAGGGCAGCCTCCCCGGGTAATTCACCCCTCCACTTT	NA	TRBV6-1	TRBJ1-6	NA
CASSLDIRENQPQHF	TGCGCCAGCAGCTTGGATATTCGGGAGAATCAGCCCCAGCATTTT	NA	TRBV5-1	TRBJ1-5	NA
CASSPSQETQYF	TGTGCCAGCTCACCATCGCAAGAGACCCAGTACTTC	NA	TRBV18	TRBJ2-5	NA
CASTLGWTGSGQPQHF	TGTGCCAGCACCCTTGGATGGACAGGTAGCGGTCAGCCCCAGCATTTT	few	TRBV5-6	TRBJ1-5	TRBD1
CASSSSGVAGAGGQYF	TGTGCCAGCAGTTCCTCCGGGGTAGCGGGGGCCGGCGGGCAGTACTTC	NA	TRBV28	TRBJ2-7	TRBD2
CASSLEQQNTGELFF	TGCGCCAGCAGCTTGGAACAGCAGAACACCGGGGAGCTGTTTTTT	NA	TRBV5-1	TRBJ2-2	NA
CAIRLTVNTEAFF	TGTGCCATCAGATTGACAGTGAACACTGAAGCTTTCTTT	NA	TRBV10-3	TRBJ1-1	NA
CASSQGDRDSPLHF	TGTGCCAGCAGCCAAGGGGACAGGGACTCACCCCTCCACTTT	NA	TRBV4-2	TRBJ1-6	TRBD1
CASSYSFGDIAFF	TGTGCCAGCAGTTACTCGTTCGGGGATATAGCTTTCTTT	NA	TRBV6-6	TRBJ1-1	NA
CASRGDRNFYEQYF	TGTGCCAGCAGAGGAGACAGGAACTTCTACGAGCAGTACTTC	NA	TRBV5-4	TRBJ2-7	NA
CASSLQVVGANVLTF	TGTGCCAGCAGCTTGCAGGTAGTGGGGGCCAACGTCCTGACTTTC	few	TRBV5-4	TRBJ2-6	NA
CASSLVGRRTGHGEQYF	TGTGCCAGCAGCTTAGTTGGTCGGAGGACAGGGCATGGCGAGCAGTACTTC	NA	TRBV7-2	TRBJ2-7	TRBD1
CASSPTDRDTEAFF	TGTGCCAGCTCACCGACGGACAGGGACACTGAAGCTTTCTTT	NA	TRBV18	TRBJ1-1	TRBD1
CASSETGNGNQPQHF	TGTGCCAGTAGCGAAACAGGGAACGGAAATCAGCCCCAGCATTTT	NA	TRBV19	TRBJ1-5	NA